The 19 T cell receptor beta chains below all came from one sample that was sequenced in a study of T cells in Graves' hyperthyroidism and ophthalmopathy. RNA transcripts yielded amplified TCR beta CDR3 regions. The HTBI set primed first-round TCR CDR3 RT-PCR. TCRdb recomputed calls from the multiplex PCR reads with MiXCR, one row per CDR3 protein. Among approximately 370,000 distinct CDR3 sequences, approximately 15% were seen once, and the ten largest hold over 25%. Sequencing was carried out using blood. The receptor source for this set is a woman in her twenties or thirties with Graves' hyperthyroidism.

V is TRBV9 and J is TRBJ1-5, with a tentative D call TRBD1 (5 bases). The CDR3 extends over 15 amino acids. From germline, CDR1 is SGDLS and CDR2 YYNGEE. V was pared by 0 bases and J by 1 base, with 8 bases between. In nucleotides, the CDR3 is TGTGCCAGCAGCGTAGATGCAGGGAGCAATCAGCCCCAGCATTTT. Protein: CASSVDAGSNQPQHF.

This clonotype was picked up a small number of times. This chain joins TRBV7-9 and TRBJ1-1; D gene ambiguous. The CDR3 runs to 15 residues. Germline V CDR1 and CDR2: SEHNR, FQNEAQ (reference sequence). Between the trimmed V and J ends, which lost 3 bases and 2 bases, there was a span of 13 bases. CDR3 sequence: CASSFRPTTNTEAFF. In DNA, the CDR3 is TGTGCCAGCAGCTTTCGGCCAACGACCAACACTGAAGCTTTCTTT.

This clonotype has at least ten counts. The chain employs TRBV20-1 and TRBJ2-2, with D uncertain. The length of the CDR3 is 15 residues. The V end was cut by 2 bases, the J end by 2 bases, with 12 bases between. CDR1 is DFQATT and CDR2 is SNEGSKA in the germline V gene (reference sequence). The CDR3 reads CSARLHDFNTGELFF. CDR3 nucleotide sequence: TGCAGTGCTAGACTACACGACTTTAACACCGGGGAGCTGTTTTTT.

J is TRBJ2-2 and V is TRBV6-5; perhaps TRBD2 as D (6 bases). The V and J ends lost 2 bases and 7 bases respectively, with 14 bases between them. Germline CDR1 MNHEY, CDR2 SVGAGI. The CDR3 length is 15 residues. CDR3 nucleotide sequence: TGTGCCAGCAGTTACGGGGGGAGTACGATCGGGGAGCTGTTTTTT. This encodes CASSYGGSTIGELFF.

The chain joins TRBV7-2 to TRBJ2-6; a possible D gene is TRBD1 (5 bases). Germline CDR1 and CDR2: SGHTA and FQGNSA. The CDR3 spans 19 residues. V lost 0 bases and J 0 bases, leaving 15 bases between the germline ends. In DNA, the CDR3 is TGTGCCAGCAGCTTAGCAAGGGGTAGCCTTAGCTCTGGGGCCAACGTCCTGACTTTC. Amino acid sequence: CASSLARGSLSSGANVLTF.

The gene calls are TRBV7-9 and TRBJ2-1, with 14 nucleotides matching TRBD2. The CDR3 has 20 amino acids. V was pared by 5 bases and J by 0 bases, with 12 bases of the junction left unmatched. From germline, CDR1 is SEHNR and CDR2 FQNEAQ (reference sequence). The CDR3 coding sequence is TGTGCCAGCAGCGGACTACCGGGACTAGCGGGAGCGAGCTCCTACAATGAGCAGTTCTTC. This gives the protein CASSGLPGLAGASSYNEQFF.

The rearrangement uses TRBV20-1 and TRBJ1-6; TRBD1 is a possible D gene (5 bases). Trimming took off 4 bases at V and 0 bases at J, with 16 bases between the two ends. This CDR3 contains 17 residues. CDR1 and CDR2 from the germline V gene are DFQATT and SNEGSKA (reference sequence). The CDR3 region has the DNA TGCAGTGCTATTTGGGACCTCCAAAGCTCCTATAATTCACCCCTCCACTTT. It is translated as CSAIWDLQSSYNSPLHF.

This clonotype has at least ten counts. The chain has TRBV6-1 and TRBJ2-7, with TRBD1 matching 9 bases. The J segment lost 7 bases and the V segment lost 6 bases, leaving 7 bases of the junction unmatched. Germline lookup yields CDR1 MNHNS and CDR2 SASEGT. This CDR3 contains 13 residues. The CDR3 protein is CASRSDRGREQYF. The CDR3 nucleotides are TGTGCCAGCAGGTCGGACAGGGGAAGGGAGCAGTACTTC.

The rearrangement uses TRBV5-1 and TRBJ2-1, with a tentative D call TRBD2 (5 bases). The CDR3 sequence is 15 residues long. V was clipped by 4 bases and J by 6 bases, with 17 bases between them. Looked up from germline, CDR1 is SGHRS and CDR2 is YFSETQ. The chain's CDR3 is CASSAVLSAGNEQFF. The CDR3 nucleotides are TGCGCCAGCAGCGCGGTTCTGTCCGCGGGCAATGAGCAGTTCTTC.

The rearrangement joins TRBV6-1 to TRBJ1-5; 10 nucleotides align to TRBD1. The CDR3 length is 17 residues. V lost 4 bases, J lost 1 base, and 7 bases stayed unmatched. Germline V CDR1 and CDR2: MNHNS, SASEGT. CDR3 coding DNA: TGTGCCAGCAGTGGGGGACAGGGGAAGAGGAGCAATCAGCCCCAGCATTTT. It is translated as CASSGGQGKRSNQPQHF.

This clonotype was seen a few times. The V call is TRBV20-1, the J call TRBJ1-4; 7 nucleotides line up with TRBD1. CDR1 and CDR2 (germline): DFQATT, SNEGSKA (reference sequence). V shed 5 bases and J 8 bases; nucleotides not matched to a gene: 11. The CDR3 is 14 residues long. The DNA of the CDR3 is TGCAGTGCTCCCCCGGGACAGTTGAGGGAAAAACTGTTTTTT. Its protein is CSAPPGQLREKLFF.

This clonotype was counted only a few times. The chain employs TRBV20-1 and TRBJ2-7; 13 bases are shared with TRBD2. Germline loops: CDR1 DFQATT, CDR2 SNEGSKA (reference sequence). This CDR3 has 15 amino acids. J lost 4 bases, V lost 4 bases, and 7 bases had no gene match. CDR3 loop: CSATRLAGGGYEQYF. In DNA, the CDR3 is TGCAGTGCTACAAGACTAGCGGGAGGAGGGTACGAGCAGTACTTC.

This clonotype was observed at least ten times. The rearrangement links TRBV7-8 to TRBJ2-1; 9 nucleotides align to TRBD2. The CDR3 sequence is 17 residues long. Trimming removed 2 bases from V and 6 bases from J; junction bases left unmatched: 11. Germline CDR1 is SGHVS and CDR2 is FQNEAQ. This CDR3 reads CASSLSPREGQFNEQFF. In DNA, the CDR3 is TGTGCCAGCAGCTTAAGTCCGCGGGAGGGCCAGTTCAATGAGCAGTTCTTC.

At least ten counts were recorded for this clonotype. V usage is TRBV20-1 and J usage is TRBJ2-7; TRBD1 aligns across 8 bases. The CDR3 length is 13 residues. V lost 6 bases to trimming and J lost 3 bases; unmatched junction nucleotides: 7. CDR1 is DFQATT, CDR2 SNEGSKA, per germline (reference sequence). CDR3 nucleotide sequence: TGCAGTGCCTTACTAGGGACAGGCTACGAGCAGTACTTC. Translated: CSALLGTGYEQYF.

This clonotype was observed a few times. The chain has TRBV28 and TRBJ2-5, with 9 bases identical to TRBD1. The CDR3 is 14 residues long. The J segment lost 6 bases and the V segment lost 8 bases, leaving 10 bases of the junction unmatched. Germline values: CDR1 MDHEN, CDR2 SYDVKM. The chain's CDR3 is CASFPGQGRKTQYF. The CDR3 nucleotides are TGTGCCAGCTTTCCGGGACAGGGTCGGAAGACCCAGTACTTC. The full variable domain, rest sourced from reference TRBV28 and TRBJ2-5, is DVKVTQSSRYLVKRTGEKVFLECVQDMDHENMFWYRQDPGLGLRLIYFSYDVKMKEKGDIPEGYSVSREKKERFSLILESASTNQTSMYLCASFPGQGRKTQYFGPGTRLLVL.

In nucleotides, the CDR3 is TGCAGTGCTTATGGGGGACTAGCGGGAGGTAGCTCCTACAATGAGCAGTTCTTC. It is translated as CSAYGGLAGGSSYNEQFF. The rearrangement links TRBV20-1 to TRBJ2-1, with 15 bases matching TRBD2. The CDR3 is 18 amino acids. Germline CDR1 DFQATT, CDR2 SNEGSKA (reference sequence). Trimming cost V 5 bases and J 0 bases; bases outside gene matches: 8.

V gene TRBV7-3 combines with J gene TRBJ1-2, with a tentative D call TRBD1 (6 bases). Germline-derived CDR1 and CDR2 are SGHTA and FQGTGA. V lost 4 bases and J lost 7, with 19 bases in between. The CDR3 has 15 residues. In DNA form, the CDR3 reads TGTGCCAGCAGCTCCCACCGGACAGATTCTACTGGCTACACCTTC. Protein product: CASSSHRTDSTGYTF.

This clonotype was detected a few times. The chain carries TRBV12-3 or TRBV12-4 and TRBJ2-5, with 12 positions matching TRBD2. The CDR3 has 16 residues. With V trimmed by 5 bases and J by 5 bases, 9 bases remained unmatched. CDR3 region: CASSPLAGGSGETQYF. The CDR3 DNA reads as TGTGCCAGCAGTCCCCTAGCGGGAGGGAGTGGGGAGACCCAGTACTTC.

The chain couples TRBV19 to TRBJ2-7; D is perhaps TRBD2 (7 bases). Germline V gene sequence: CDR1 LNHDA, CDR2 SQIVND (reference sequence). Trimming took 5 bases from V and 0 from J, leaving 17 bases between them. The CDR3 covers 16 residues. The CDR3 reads CASSPRMGGPSYEQYF. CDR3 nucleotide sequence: TGTGCCAGTAGTCCTCGGATGGGGGGGCCCTCCTACGAGCAGTACTTC.